The present TCR beta chain was sequenced within a study of T cell repertoires in cytomegalovirus infection. Study at large: Both a matching HLA type and CMV infection were indicated by public TCR beta signatures. Findings and caveats of the study: Pooled public TCR beta family frequency picked out CMV carriers with the relevant HLA. CMV-specific TCR beta clonotypes restricted by HLA-C were the ones dominating the ex vivo response.

The sample holds many counts of this clonotype. Its antigen remains unidentified. TCRdb reanalysed the reads using MiXCR and keeps one entry per CDR3 protein. The data contain about 180,000 distinct CDR3 sequences, 13% to 15% of them seen just once; the ten biggest clones take up 20% to 30%. What was sequenced was PBMCs. This clonotype originated in a human donor in good health (CMV status not recorded). Some clones in this sample may be carry-over from other donors' samples.

The CDR3 DNA is TGTGCCAGCAGTTTGCCCCAAGGAGGGTACGGGGAGCTGTTTTTT. It encodes CASSLPQGGYGELFF. The chain joins TRBV28 to TRBJ2-2; maybe TRBD2 (6 bases). The CDR3 extends over 15 amino acids. The ends were cut back, 3 bases at V and 7 bases at J, with 15 bases in the middle. Per the germline V gene, CDR1 is MDHEN and CDR2 is SYDVKM.